This T cell receptor (beta chain) was observed in a study of control samples from healthy donors and cancer patients. This CDR3 region has 14 residues. V trimming: 7 bases; J trimming: 11 bases; junction bases outside the gene matches: 15. Germline V lookup: CDR1 MDHEN, CDR2 SYDVKM. Sequenced by immunoSEQ multiplex PCR; TCRdb stores in-frame clones only, minus some. Of about 120,000 clones detected, approximately 94% appear once; the ten largest clones hold less than 4.5%. The sequenced sample was blood. This chain links TRBV28 with TRBJ1-1; 8 nucleotides line up with TRBD1. This clonotype was obtained from a man under 40 in good health. CDR3 sequence: CASILQGAQGSAFF. The CDR3 region has the DNA TGTGCCAGCATCTTGCAGGGGGCGCAGGGTAGTGCTTTCTTT.